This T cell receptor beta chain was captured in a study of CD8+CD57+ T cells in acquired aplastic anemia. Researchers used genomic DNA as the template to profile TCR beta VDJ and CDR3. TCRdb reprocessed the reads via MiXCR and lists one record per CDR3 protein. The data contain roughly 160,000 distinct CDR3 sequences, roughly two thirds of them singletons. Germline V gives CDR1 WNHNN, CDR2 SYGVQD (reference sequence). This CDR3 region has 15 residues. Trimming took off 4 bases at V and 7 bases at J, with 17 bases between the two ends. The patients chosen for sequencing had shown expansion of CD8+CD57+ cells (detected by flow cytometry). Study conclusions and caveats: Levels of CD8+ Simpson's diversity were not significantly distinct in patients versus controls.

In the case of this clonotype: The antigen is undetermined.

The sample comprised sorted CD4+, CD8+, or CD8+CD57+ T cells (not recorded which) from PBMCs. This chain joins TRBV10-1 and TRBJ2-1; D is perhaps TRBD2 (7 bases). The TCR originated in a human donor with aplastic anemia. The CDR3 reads CASSARGGGKNEQFF. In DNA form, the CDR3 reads TGCGCCAGCAGTGCGAGAGGGGGAGGGAAAAATGAGCAGTTCTTC.